The entry that follows covers one T cell receptor beta chain sequence. The source of the sample is a study of blood T cell repertoires in COVID-19. Looking at the study overall: Specimens from acute and convalescent COVID-19 originated in the United States, Italy and Spain.

The length of the CDR3 is 17 residues. The V gene's germline CDR1 is MNHEY and CDR2 SMNVEV (reference sequence). V lost 0 bases and J 7 bases, leaving 18 bases between the germline ends. Residents of 24 US areas, aged about 18 to 89 years, made up the participants. Assay: immunoSEQ multiplex PCR; the TCRdb copy retains only in-frame clones and omits some. This sample carries roughly 290,000 clones, roughly 87% of them seen once, and the ten largest clones take roughly 6.2%. The material sequenced was PBMCs or T cells enriched from blood (not recorded which). This chain uses TRBV27 with TRBJ1-4; tentatively, D is TRBD1 (5 bases). This TCR derives from a woman in her thirties or forties who had recovered from COVID-19. CDR3 loop: CASSLSAARVGSEKLFF. In DNA, the CDR3 is TGTGCCAGCAGTTTATCGGCGGCCAGGGTGGGAAGTGAAAAACTGTTTTTT.